Below, 13 T cell receptor beta chains from the same sample are listed, as sequenced in a study of T cells after yellow fever vaccination. Each CDR3 protein is one row after TCRdb ran MiXCR on the 5' RACE reads. The sample includes a few hundred thousand distinct CDR3 sequences, 8.7% of them seen just once. The sample consisted of PBMCs, taken on the day of the first yellow fever vaccination. These receptors all stem from a young man who received the YFV17D yellow fever vaccine.

This chain joins TRBV5-1 and TRBJ2-7; maybe TRBD2 (6 bases). V lost 4 bases, J lost 4 bases, and 15 bases lay in between. Looked up from germline, CDR1 is SGHRS and CDR2 is YFSETQ. The CDR3 length is 14 residues. The CDR3, as DNA: TGCGCCAGCAGCCGGCGGGTGGAGGGGTACGAGCAGTACTTC. It translates to CASSRRVEGYEQYF.

The rearrangement joins TRBV5-1 to TRBJ2-3, with 11 bases fitting TRBD2. The CDR3 runs to 19 residues. Germline CDR1 reads SGHRS; CDR2 reads YFSETQ. V trimming: 0 bases; J trimming: 2 bases; junction bases outside the gene matches: 11. This CDR3 reads CASSLDGRLAGRLTDTQYF. CDR3 coding DNA: TGCGCCAGCAGCTTGGATGGTCGACTAGCGGGGAGGCTCACAGATACGCAGTATTTT.

This clonotype was detected only a few times. The rearrangement links TRBV20-1 to TRBJ2-7; TRBD1 agrees at 12 bases. Per germline, CDR1 DFQATT and CDR2 SNEGSKA (reference sequence). The ends lost 6 bases at V and 3 bases at J; junction bases unmatched: 18. The CDR3 has 18 amino acids. The CDR3 reads CSALGTGGRVGSLYEQYV. CDR3 DNA: TGCAGTGCCCTCGGGACAGGGGGCAGGGTAGGTAGCCTCTACGAGCAGTACGTC.

This clonotype was detected a few times. The J gene is TRBJ2-6, the V gene TRBV11-2, with D perhaps matching TRBD2 (7 bases). This CDR3 contains 17 residues. V was pared by 4 bases and J by 0 bases, with 13 bases between. Germline assignment: CDR1 SGHAT and CDR2 FQNNGV. The CDR3 coding sequence is TGTGCCAGCAGCTCGGCGGGGGCCTACTCTGGGGCCAACGTCCTGACTTTC. Protein sequence: CASSSAGAYSGANVLTF.

The rearrangement links TRBV6-1 to TRBJ1-2; no clear D gene. The germline V gene encodes CDR1 MNHNS and CDR2 SASEGT. The CDR3 consists of 13 residues. The V and J ends lost 2 bases and 5 bases respectively, with 9 bases between them. In DNA form, the CDR3 reads TGTGCCAGCAGTGAATTCCAGGAATATGGCTACACCTTC. This encodes CASSEFQEYGYTF.

CDR3 residues: CASSPQSGNTGELFF. CDR3 nucleotide sequence: TGTGCCAGCAGCCCCCAAAGCGGGAACACCGGGGAGCTGTTTTTT. V is TRBV9 and J is TRBJ2-2; weak D call: TRBD2 (5 bases). V was pared by 4 bases and J by 1 base, with 11 bases between. Looked up from germline, CDR1 is SGDLS and CDR2 is YYNGEE. The CDR3 is 15 amino acids.

The sample holds a few counts of this clonotype. CDR3 bases: TGTGCCAGCAGCTTGGGCCCTCCATCGTTCTTATACGAGCAGTACTTC. Protein product: CASSLGPPSFLYEQYF. This sequence joins TRBV5-6 and TRBJ2-7, with D hard to call. The germline CDR1 and CDR2 sequences are SGHDT and YYEEEE. The CDR3 loop spans 16 amino acids. The V end was cut by 0 bases, the J end by 4 bases, with 17 bases between.

This sequence joins TRBV3-1 and TRBJ2-7, with 10 bases identical to TRBD1. The trim removed 1 base at V and 7 bases at J, leaving 4 bases unmatched. This CDR3 contains 14 residues. Germline values: CDR1 LGHDT, CDR2 YNNKEL (reference sequence). The CDR3 nucleotides read TGTGCCAGCAGCCAAGCCGGGACAGGGGATGAGCAGTACGTC. Translated, it gives CASSQAGTGDEQYV.

This sequence joins TRBV7-3 and TRBJ2-1; 8 nucleotides agree with TRBD1. The CDR3 loop spans 15 amino acids. Germline V CDR1 and CDR2: SGHTA, FQGTGA. V lost 0 bases, J lost 4 bases, and 2 bases stayed unmatched. The CDR3: CASSLTGTGYNEQFF. For the CDR3, the DNA is TGTGCCAGCAGCTTAACGGGGACAGGTTACAATGAGCAGTTCTTC.

This clonotype was detected a few times. The gene calls are TRBV30 and TRBJ1-4; a possible D gene is TRBD1 (5 bases). V lost 0 bases to trimming and J lost 5 bases, with 10 bases between them. The germline V gene has CDR1 GTSNPN and CDR2 SVGIG (reference sequence). The CDR3 runs to 14 residues. The CDR3 DNA is TGTGCCTGGAGTGTGGGGGTTGCGAATGAAAAACTGTTTTTT. This encodes CAWSVGVANEKLFF.

This clonotype was observed a few times. The chain employs TRBV7-2 and TRBJ1-1; 10 bases fit TRBD1. This CDR3 is 14 amino acids long. Germline CDR1 is SGHTA and CDR2 is FQGNSA. The V and J ends lost 5 bases and 5 bases, in that order; junction bases with no gene match: 5. The CDR3 DNA is TGTGCCAGCAGCGGGGGACAGGGGCGTACTGAAGCTTTCTTT. Its protein is CASSGGQGRTEAFF.

The chain recombines TRBV12-3 or TRBV12-4 with TRBJ2-1; tentative D call: TRBD2 (6 bases). The CDR3 extends over 15 amino acids. Trimming took off 3 bases at V and 8 bases at J, with 17 bases between the two ends. The CDR3 region has the DNA TGTGCCAGCAGTTTGGGACTCCGTCTCACAGATGAGCAGTTCTTC. Protein: CASSLGLRLTDEQFF.

This clonotype was observed a handful of times. The chain has TRBV6-5 and TRBJ2-3; a weak D match, TRBD2 (5 bases). The CDR3 is made up of 12 amino acids. V lost 2 bases to trimming and J lost 10 bases, with 10 bases between them. CDR1 is MNHEY, CDR2 SVGAGI, per germline. The CDR3 coding sequence is TGTGCCAGCAGTTACAACGGGGTGCCGCAGTATTTT. Amino acids: CASSYNGVPQYF.